This is a list of T cell receptor beta chains from one sample in a study of graft-versus-host responses after intestinal transplantation. Data came from immunoSEQ multiplex PCR; TCRdb stores just in-frame clones and leaves some out. The sample lists around 29,000 clones; 90% to 95% were seen once. Here the sequenced sample was PBMCs, taken roughly 62 days after intestinal transplant. The source of these receptors is a human patient who received an intestinal transplant, so some T cells may come from the graft donor. CDR3s include the opening cysteine and the closing phenylalanine or tryptophan. The D gene is left open where the match is weak. A row's size may be missing; if present it is once, few, many or a size class.

size,V,D,J,CDR3,DNA
-,TRBV6-5,TRBD1,TRBJ1-3,CASSYSLQGTGNTIYF,TGTGCCAGCAGTTACTCGTTACAGGGGACTGGAAACACCATATATTTT
-,TRBV5-6,-,TRBJ1-5,CASSLDGSHQPQHF,TGTGCCAGCAGCTTGGACGGGAGCCATCAGCCCCAGCATTTT
-,TRBV5-8,TRBD1,TRBJ1-2,CASRYRGFYGYTF,TGTGCCAGCAGGTACAGGGGGTTTTATGGCTACACCTTC
-,TRBV27,-,TRBJ1-1,CASSLAGAAEAFF,TGTGCCAGCAGTTTGGCGGGGGCCGCTGAAGCTTTCTTT
once,TRBV6-5,-,TRBJ2-1,CASSSGPTLNNEQFF,TGTGCCAGCAGTTCGGGACCTACCCTTAACAATGAGCAGTTCTTC
-,TRBV5-4,TRBD2,TRBJ2-1,CASSLGPGTSNEQFF,TGTGCCAGCAGCTTGGGCCCCGGGACTAGCAATGAGCAGTTCTTC
once,TRBV4-2,TRBD2,TRBJ2-3,CASSQDSRASGGSTDTQYF,TGTGCCAGCAGCCAAGATTCGAGGGCTAGCGGGGGGAGCACAGATACGCAGTATTTT
once,TRBV4-1,TRBD1,TRBJ2-7,CASSQVFSWTGEGYEQYF,TGCGCCAGCAGCCAAGTTTTTTCCTGGACAGGGGAGGGCTACGAGCAGTACTTC
-,TRBV28,TRBD1,TRBJ1-1,CATIGGAEAFF,TGTGCCACCATAGGGGGCGCTGAAGCTTTCTTT
-,TRBV14,TRBD1,TRBJ1-2,CASSQFPKGQGNNYGYTF,TGTGCCAGCAGCCAATTTCCTAAGGGACAGGGGAACAACTATGGCTACACCTTC
few,TRBV6-1,TRBD1,TRBJ2-5,CASSAPPGQGGETQYF,TGTGCCAGCAGTGCCCCCCCGGGACAGGGAGGAGAGACCCAGTACTTC
-,TRBV10-3,TRBD2,TRBJ2-7,CAISESLMGLASSEQYF,TGTGCCATCAGTGAGTCTTTAATGGGACTAGCTTCGTCCGAGCAGTACTTC
-,TRBV5-4,-,TRBJ1-1,CASSFTSRVGTEAFF,TGTGCCAGCAGCTTTACTTCCCGAGTAGGGACTGAAGCTTTCTTT
-,TRBV4-2,-,TRBJ2-7,CASSQGDSPYEQYF,TGTGCCAGCAGCCAAGGGGACTCCCCCTACGAGCAGTACTTC
-,TRBV7-8,-,TRBJ1-1,CASSLYGKNTEAFF,TGTGCCAGCAGCTTATATGGAAAGAACACTGAAGCTTTCTTT
-,TRBV9,-,TRBJ2-7,CASSPWPAGSYEQYF,TGTGCCAGCAGCCCGTGGCCAGCCGGGAGCTACGAGCAGTACTTC
-,TRBV19,-,TRBJ2-1,CASSIDQAGSSYNEQFF,TGTGCCAGTAGTATAGATCAGGCAGGGAGCTCCTACAATGAGCAGTTCTTC
few,TRBV6-1,-,TRBJ2-7,CATSLGGTYEQYF,TGTGCCACCTCACTGGGCGGAACCTACGAGCAGTACTTC
-,TRBV5-1,TRBD1,TRBJ2-7,CASRGWDRLYEQYF,TGCGCCAGCAGAGGATGGGACAGACTCTACGAGCAGTACTTC
-,TRBV6-5,-,TRBJ2-3,CASSSQAGDTQYF,TGTGCCAGCAGTTCACAAGCGGGAGATACGCAGTATTTT
-,TRBV9,TRBD2,TRBJ2-3,CASSPQGLAGVPSNTDTQYF,TGTGCCAGCAGCCCCCAGGGACTAGCGGGGGTCCCGTCCAACACAGATACGCAGTATTTT
-,TRBV7-2,-,TRBJ2-3,CASSLGELPDTQYF,TGTGCCAGCAGCTTAGGCGAGTTACCAGATACGCAGTATTTT
-,TRBV6-1,-,TRBJ1-4,CASSDGPTNEKLFF,TGTGCCAGCAGTGACGGACCAACTAATGAAAAACTGTTTTTT
-,TRBV5-1,TRBD1,TRBJ2-7,CASGDRGQFYEQYF,TGCGCCAGCGGCGACCGGGGACAGTTCTACGAGCAGTACTTC
once,TRBV4-3,-,TRBJ1-5,CASSQDRLLGTDNQPQHF,TGCGCCAGCAGCCAAGACCGATTACTCGGGACGGACAATCAGCCCCAGCATTTT
-,TRBV2,-,TRBJ1-5,CASSGHFQGINQPQHF,TGTGCCAGCAGTGGCCATTTCCAGGGCATCAATCAGCCCCAGCATTTT
-,TRBV5-4,-,TRBJ1-2,CASSSHTGNNYGYTF,TGTGCCAGCAGCTCGCACACCGGAAACAACTATGGCTACACCTTC
-,TRBV27,TRBD2,TRBJ2-1,CASTQAGGTYNEQFF,TGTGCCAGCACCCAAGCGGGAGGGACCTACAATGAGCAGTTCTTC
-,TRBV28,-,TRBJ2-4,CASSSPMSNIQYF,TGTGCCAGCAGTTCCCCGATGTCGAACATTCAGTACTTC
-,TRBV4-1,TRBD1,TRBJ2-7,CASSQRTHTGQGSYEQYF,TGCGCCAGCAGCCAACGGACCCATACGGGACAGGGCTCCTACGAGCAGTACTTC
once,TRBV18,-,TRBJ2-7,CASSTPPSFAHEQYF,TGTGCCAGCTCAACACCCCCGAGTTTCGCTCACGAGCAGTACTTC
-,TRBV5-6,-,TRBJ1-2,CASSTLRGWNYGYTF,TGTGCCAGCAGCACCCTCAGGGGATGGAACTATGGCTACACCTTC
-,TRBV7-9,-,TRBJ1-1,CASSLRQNTEAFF,TGTGCCAGCAGCTTACGACAAAACACTGAAGCTTTCTTT
-,TRBV9,-,TRBJ2-1,CASSVVPSSYNEQFF,TGTGCCAGCAGCGTAGTTCCTAGCTCCTACAATGAGCAGTTCTTC
-,TRBV19,TRBD2,TRBJ2-1,CASSIGLAGGYNEQFF,TGTGCCAGTAGTATAGGACTAGCGGGGGGTTACAATGAGCAGTTCTTC
-,TRBV7-8,TRBD1,TRBJ1-5,CASSLAGTAQGYNQPQHF,TGTGCCAGCAGCTTAGCCGGGACAGCGCAAGGATACAATCAGCCCCAGCATTTT
-,TRBV11-3,-,TRBJ2-5,CASSSTLTYQETQYF,TGTGCCAGCAGCTCGACTCTCACGTACCAAGAGACCCAGTACTTC
-,TRBV9,-,TRBJ1-2,CASTLYSNYGYTF,TGTGCCAGCACCTTATATAGCAACTATGGCTACACCTTC
-,TRBV4-1,TRBD2,TRBJ2-5,CASSQGLWRGAQETQYF,TGCGCCAGCAGCCAAGGGCTATGGCGGGGGGCCCAAGAGACCCAGTACTTC
once,TRBV4-3,TRBD2,TRBJ2-1,CASSQPGLENEQFF,TGCGCCAGCAGCCAGCCGGGACTAGAGAATGAGCAGTTCTTC
-,TRBV4-2,-,TRBJ1-3,CASSQDYVGSGNTIYF,TGTGCCAGCAGCCAAGATTACGTAGGCTCTGGAAACACCATATATTTT
-,TRBV5-1,TRBD2,TRBJ2-1,CASSLGLANYNEQFF,TGCGCCAGCAGCTTGGGACTAGCGAACTACAATGAGCAGTTCTTC
-,TRBV15,-,TRBJ2-7,CATSREQGSYEQYF,TGTGCCACCAGCAGAGAACAGGGCTCCTACGAGCAGTACTTC
-,TRBV13,-,TRBJ1-3,CASSLGRRVNTIYF,TGTGCCAGCAGCTTAGGGCGACGGGTAAACACCATATATTTT
-,TRBV6-5,TRBD1,TRBJ1-2,CASSYTLTGAGYTF,TGTGCCAGCAGTTACACCCTTACAGGGGCGGGCTACACCTTC
-,TRBV13,TRBD2,TRBJ2-3,CASSSNSGGAVGTDTQYF,TGTGCCAGCAGCTCCAATAGCGGGGGGGCTGTTGGCACAGATACGCAGTATTTT
-,TRBV5-1,TRBD2,TRBJ2-1,CASSELAGSYNEQFF,TGCGCCAGCAGCGAACTAGCGGGCTCCTACAATGAGCAGTTCTTC
once,TRBV30,TRBD1,TRBJ2-1,CAWSVLQGVGEQFF,TGTGCCTGGAGTGTACTTCAGGGGGTAGGTGAGCAGTTCTTC
-,TRBV25-1,-,TRBJ2-3,CASSEGDTQYF,TGTGCCAGCAGTGAGGGAGATACGCAGTATTTT
-,TRBV9,TRBD1,TRBJ1-2,CASSVADRVYGYTF,TGTGCCAGCAGCGTAGCGGACAGGGTCTATGGCTACACCTTC
-,TRBV5-1,-,TRBJ2-1,CASSLWGNDEQFF,TGCGCCAGCAGCTTGTGGGGCAATGATGAGCAGTTCTTC
-,TRBV28,-,TRBJ2-5,CATRVGGATVKETQYF,TGTGCCACGAGAGTGGGAGGCGCGACGGTCAAAGAGACCCAGTACTTC
-,TRBV9,TRBD1,TRBJ2-3,CASSPTTGVGTQYF,TGTGCCAGCAGCCCGACGACAGGGGTGGGTACGCAGTATTTT